These 32 T cell receptor beta chains were all obtained from the same sample, sequenced in a study of CD8 T cells in ankylosing spondylitis. TCRdb re-derived calls from the 5' RACE reads in MiXCR, one entry per CDR3 protein. The sample includes 340,000 or so distinct CDR3 sequences, roughly 15% of them seen just once. The sample comprised blood, either unsorted or a sorted T cell fraction (not recorded which). These receptor sequences come from a male donor with ankylosing spondylitis or in good health (not recorded which).

The chain combines TRBV4-1 with TRBJ2-7; 7 nucleotides line up with TRBD2. The V gene end was trimmed by 1 base and the J gene end by 3 bases; junction bases not matched to a gene: 9. Germline V gene sequence: CDR1 MGHRA, CDR2 YSYEKL. The CDR3 is 16 amino acids. CDR3 sequence reads: CASSQVGGIKRYEQYF. The CDR3, as DNA: TGCGCCAGCAGCCAAGTCGGGGGGATTAAGCGCTACGAGCAGTACTTC.

The chain uses TRBV24-1 and TRBJ2-1, with a tentative D call TRBD1 (6 bases). There are 14 residues in the CDR3. The germline V gene has CDR1 KGHDR and CDR2 SFDVKD. V was trimmed by 3 bases and J by 8 bases, leaving 13 bases between them. The CDR3 nucleotides are TGTGCCACCAGTGATCCCCACCGGACAGATGAGCAGTTCTTC. Amino acids: CATSDPHRTDEQFF.

This clonotype was seen at least ten times. J is TRBJ2-1 and V is TRBV5-1; D is undetermined. The CDR3 contains 14 residues. Trimming took off 4 bases at V and 7 bases at J, with 15 bases between the two ends. Germline CDR1 is SGHRS and CDR2 is YFSETQ. CDR3 coding DNA: TGCGCCAGCAGCAGTACGGCGAATGGTAATGAGCAGTTCTTC. Translating it yields CASSSTANGNEQFF.

This clonotype has only a few counts. The rearrangement uses TRBV4-1 and TRBJ2-5, with unresolved D. V lost 4 bases, J lost 5 bases, and 17 bases lay in between. CDR3 length: 15 amino acids. Germline V gene sequence: CDR1 MGHRA, CDR2 YSYEKL. CDR3: CASSRVGLSGETQYF. The CDR3 nucleotides are TGCGCCAGCAGCCGAGTCGGGTTATCCGGTGAGACCCAGTACTTC.

As for this clonotype: A read error may be the cause here, since a much bigger clone is one base away. V usage is TRBV12-3 or TRBV12-4 and J usage is TRBJ2-3, with 9 bases that match TRBD2. This CDR3 is built from 16 residues. With 2 bases clipped from V and 11 bases from J, the junction kept 14 bases outside the gene matches. The CDR3 DNA reads as TGTGCCAGCAGTTTAATGGTAAGCGGGGGGCCGGGAGGGCAGTATTTT. This gives the protein CASSLMVSGGPGGQYF.

The chain uses TRBV2 and TRBJ1-5; the D is unclear. Trimming took off 2 bases at V and 0 bases at J, with 5 bases between the two ends. In germline, CDR1 is SNHLY, CDR2 FYNNEI. This CDR3 region has 14 residues. The CDR3 here is CASSEWASNQPQHF. In DNA, the CDR3 is TGTGCCAGCAGTGAATGGGCTAGCAATCAGCCCCAGCATTTT.

This sequence joins TRBV4-1 and TRBJ1-3; maybe TRBD1 (6 bases). CDR3 length equals 15 residues. V was clipped by 3 bases and J by 3 bases, with 12 bases between them. CDR1 and CDR2 from the germline V gene are MGHRA and YSYEKL. DNA of the CDR3: TGCGCCAGCAGCCAGGGCTGGACAGATGGAAACACCATATATTTT. This translates into CASSQGWTDGNTIYF.

This clonotype was seen a few times. The V and J genes are TRBV5-6 and TRBJ2-7; TRBD2 might be the D (5 bases). Germline V gives CDR1 SGHDT, CDR2 YYEEEE. The CDR3 sequence is 17 residues long. V lost 3 bases, J lost 0 bases, and 19 bases lay in between. The DNA of the CDR3 is TGTGCCAGCAGCTCCCCGAGGGTAAAGGGAAGCTCCTACGAGCAGTACTTC. Residues: CASSSPRVKGSSYEQYF. The full variable domain, completed using reference TRBV5-6 and TRBJ2-7, is DAGVTQSPTHLIKTRGQQVTLRCSPKSGHDTVSWYQQALGQGPQFIFQYYEEEERQRGNFPDRFSGHQFPNYSSELNVNALLLGDSALYLCASSSPRVKGSSYEQYFGPGTRLTVT.

There are a few counts of this clonotype. The V gene is TRBV5-1, the J gene TRBJ1-2; 8 nucleotides match TRBD1. This CDR3 spans 13 amino acids. Trimming cost V 4 bases and J 6 bases; bases outside gene matches: 5. Germline V gene sequence: CDR1 SGHRS, CDR2 YFSETQ. The CDR3, as DNA: TGCGCCAGCAGCGCCCCGACAGGGGATGGCTACACCTTC. Residues: CASSAPTGDGYTF.

This clonotype has at least ten counts. This chain joins TRBV5-1 and TRBJ2-1; 8 nucleotides align to TRBD1. Germline V CDR1 and CDR2: SGHRS, YFSETQ. The CDR3 has 16 amino acids. V lost 6 bases to trimming and J lost 4 bases; unmatched junction nucleotides: 12. CDR3 nucleotide sequence: TGCGCCAGCACTTTAGGCCGGGACAGGTTTTACAATGAGCAGTTCTTC. Translating it yields CASTLGRDRFYNEQFF.

The chain couples TRBV4-1 to TRBJ2-1; 8 bases fit TRBD2. The CDR3 covers 18 residues. V lost 1 base, J lost 8 bases, and 16 bases stayed unmatched. Looked up from germline, CDR1 is MGHRA and CDR2 is YSYEKL. This chain's CDR3 is CASSQGPRLSGSLYEQFF. The CDR3 DNA follows: TGCGCCAGCAGCCAAGGCCCCCGACTAAGCGGGAGTTTATATGAGCAGTTCTTC.

This clonotype has just a few counts. This sequence joins TRBV5-1 and TRBJ2-3, with D tentatively TRBD1 (6 bases). V was pared by 7 bases and J by 4 bases, with 16 bases between. There are 14 residues in the CDR3. Germline assignment: CDR1 SGHRS and CDR2 YFSETQ. Here the CDR3 reads CASFRDRNPDTQYF. The CDR3 DNA reads as TGCGCCAGCTTTCGCGACAGGAATCCAGATACGCAGTATTTT. The whole variable domain, remainder taken from reference TRBV5-1 and TRBJ2-3, is KAGVTQTPRYLIKTRGQQVTLSCSPISGHRSVSWYQQTPGQGLQFLFEYFSETQRNKGNFPGRFSGRQFSNSRSEMNVSTLELGDSALYLCASFRDRNPDTQYFGPGTRLTVL.

The chain combines TRBV12-2 with TRBJ2-7; the table calls TRBD2, which could not be checked here. TRBV12-2 constitutes a pseudogene. CDR3 size: 17 residues. CDR3 residues: CASRLEGRSLSSYEQYF. In nucleotides, the CDR3 is TGTGCAAGTCGCTTAGAGGGCAGGAGTCTTAGCTCCTACGAGCAGTACTTC.

This clonotype was observed many times. The chain is built from TRBV4-1 and TRBJ2-1; possibly TRBD2 for D (5 bases). CDR1 is MGHRA and CDR2 is YSYEKL in the germline V gene. The V and J ends lost 1 base and 4 bases respectively, with 17 bases between them. The CDR3 loop spans 17 amino acids. The CDR3 sequence: CASSQARIRSEYNEQFF. The CDR3 DNA follows: TGCGCCAGCAGCCAAGCGCGTATTCGTAGCGAATACAATGAGCAGTTCTTC.

In its sample, this clonotype was seen a few times. CDR3 sequence (DNA): TGTGCCAGCCCGCTGGGGGGTCGGTTCTTC. Translating gives CASPLGGRFF. The chain combines TRBV11-2 with TRBJ2-1; TRBD2 is a possible D gene (6 bases). CDR1 and CDR2 (germline): SGHAT, FQNNGV. The CDR3 length is 10 residues. V was shortened by 8 bases and J by 15 bases, with 14 bases between the two germline ends.

The rearrangement links TRBV5-1 to TRBJ2-6; D call uncertain. This CDR3 spans 18 amino acids. V lost 2 bases and J 2 bases, leaving 17 bases between the germline ends. Germline V gene lookup returns CDR1 SGHRS and CDR2 YFSETQ. The CDR3 nucleotides read TGCGCCAGCAGCTTACAAACGAGCCCCACCCCTGGGGCCAACGTCCTGACTTTC. Protein product: CASSLQTSPTPGANVLTF.

This clonotype showed up just a few times. The CDR3 is CASSPPQIAKNIQYF. Written as DNA, the CDR3 is TGTGCCAGCTCACCACCTCAGATAGCCAAAAACATTCAGTACTTC. The chain links TRBV18 to TRBJ2-4, with D unclear. Germline V gives CDR1 KGHSH, CDR2 LQKENI. The CDR3 sequence is 15 residues long. Trimming left V 0 bases short and J 0 bases short, with 6 bases between.

The chain carries TRBV7-2 and TRBJ2-2; the match to TRBD1 covers 8 bases. The ends lost 5 bases at V and 1 base at J; junction bases unmatched: 6. The CDR3 runs 16 residues. Germline values: CDR1 SGHTA, CDR2 FQGNSA. DNA for the CDR3: TGTGCCAGCAGCCCCGGACAGGGAAGGAACACCGGGGAGCTGTTTTTT. Its protein product is CASSPGQGRNTGELFF.

This clonotype was found a few times. This sequence joins TRBV4-1 and TRBJ2-2; the match to TRBD2 covers 8 bases. This CDR3 spans 17 amino acids. CDR1 is MGHRA and CDR2 is YSYEKL in the germline V gene. V was clipped by 1 base and J by 7 bases; unmatched bases: 11. The CDR3 sequence: CASSQARRGGVGGELFF. The CDR3 nucleotides read TGCGCCAGCAGCCAAGCACGCCGGGGGGGGGTCGGCGGGGAGCTGTTTTTT.

This chain connects TRBV7-2 to TRBJ2-5, with TRBD2 identical over 8 bases. V dropped 11 bases and J dropped 7; count of bases not matched to a gene: 12. CDR1 is SGHTA, CDR2 FQGNSA, per germline. The CDR3 is made up of 13 amino acids. The CDR3 sequence: CASSSGLSGTQYF. CDR3 coding DNA: TGTGCCTCGTCTAGCGGGCTCTCAGGGACCCAGTACTTC.

This sequence joins TRBV25-1 and TRBJ2-2; the match to TRBD1 covers 7 bases. The V gene's germline CDR1 is MGHDK and CDR2 SYGVNS. This CDR3 is built from 16 residues. Unmatched junction bases numbered 9, after V lost 3 bases and J lost 5 bases. The chain's CDR3 is CASSEHRGGKTGELFF. The CDR3 bases are TGTGCCAGCAGTGAGCACAGGGGCGGTAAAACCGGGGAGCTGTTTTTT.

This clonotype showed up just a few times. The chain joins TRBV5-1 to TRBJ1-5; D gene ambiguous. In germline, CDR1 is SGHRS, CDR2 YFSETQ. The CDR3 totals 18 residues. Trimming pared 0 bases from V and 2 bases from J, leaving 18 bases between. The CDR3 bases are TGCGCCAGCAGCTTGGTACGTGGACCCTATGGAGGCAATCAGCCCCAGCATTTT. Encoded protein: CASSLVRGPYGGNQPQHF.

This clonotype showed up many times. The J gene is TRBJ2-2, the V gene TRBV12-3 or TRBV12-4; 7 nucleotides line up with TRBD2. The CDR3 has 16 amino acids. Losses at the gene ends were 4 bases for V and 0 bases for J; bases not matched to a gene: 5. Here the CDR3 DNA reads TGTGCCAGCAGTTCGGGCGGGGGTACGAACACCGGGGAGCTGTTTTTT. Its protein is CASSSGGGTNTGELFF.

The rearrangement links TRBV6-1 to TRBJ1-1; D gene unclear. Per the germline V gene, CDR1 is MNHNS and CDR2 is SASEGT. Between the trimmed V and J ends, which lost 3 bases and 1 base, there was a span of 6 bases. This CDR3 region has 13 residues. The CDR3 protein is CASSESGNTEAFF. CDR3 DNA sequence: TGTGCCAGCAGTGAGTCGGGGAACACTGAAGCTTTCTTT.

J is TRBJ2-4 and V is TRBV7-9, with D possibly called TRBD1 or TRBD2 (6 bases each). Trimming took 5 bases from V and 8 from J, leaving 13 bases between them. The length of the CDR3 is 13 residues. Germline loops: CDR1 SEHNR, CDR2 FQNEAQ (reference sequence). For the CDR3, the DNA is TGTGCCAGCAGCCTTAGTAGGGGGGACATTCAGTACTTC. Its protein is CASSLSRGDIQYF. Supplemented by reference TRBV7-9 and TRBJ2-4, the full variable domain reads DTGVSQNPRHKITKRGQNVTFRCDPISEHNRLYWYRQTLGQGPEFLTYFQNEAQLEKSRLLSDRFSAERPKGSFSTLEIQRTEQGDSAMYLCASSLSRGDIQYFGAGTRLSVL.

The chain uses TRBV29-1 and TRBJ2-1, with a tentative D call TRBD2 (5 bases). The CDR3 consists of 14 residues. The germline V and J ends were trimmed by 3 bases and 6 bases, with 15 bases remaining between them. The germline CDR1 and CDR2 sequences are SQVTM and ANQGSEA. The CDR3 here is CSVEPASSPNEQFF. The CDR3, as DNA: TGCAGCGTTGAGCCCGCTTCTAGCCCCAATGAGCAGTTCTTC.

The chain links TRBV5-1 to TRBJ2-2, with D tentatively TRBD1 or TRBD2 (5 bases each). The V and J ends lost 2 bases and 4 bases respectively, with 9 bases between them. CDR1 is SGHRS, CDR2 YFSETQ, per germline. The CDR3 covers 14 residues. The CDR3 region is CASSFEGRTGELFF. In nucleotides, the CDR3 is TGCGCCAGCAGCTTCGAGGGGCGCACCGGGGAGCTGTTTTTT.

This clonotype was seen a handful of times. The rearrangement links TRBV5-1 to TRBJ1-4; 8 positions match TRBD1. Germline V gene lookup returns CDR1 SGHRS and CDR2 YFSETQ. The CDR3 loop spans 15 amino acids. V lost 3 bases and J lost 2; bases outside the gene matches: 3. CDR3 nucleotide sequence: TGCGCCAGCAGCTCCCAGGGGGCCACTAATGAAAAACTGTTTTTT. This translates into CASSSQGATNEKLFF.

The table lists this clonotype with many counts. V usage is TRBV7-9 and J usage is TRBJ1-5; 10 nucleotides match TRBD1. V lost 5 bases and J lost 5; bases outside the gene matches: 0. Germline-derived CDR1 and CDR2 are SEHNR and FQNEAQ (reference sequence). The CDR3 covers 13 residues. The CDR3 region is CASSGTGDQPQHF. CDR3 coding DNA: TGTGCCAGCAGCGGGACAGGGGATCAGCCCCAGCATTTT.

This clonotype has a handful of counts. The chain uses TRBV5-4 and TRBJ2-5; 7 positions agree with TRBD2. Germline V gives CDR1 SGHNT, CDR2 YYREEE (reference sequence). This CDR3 is built from 15 residues. Trimming cost V 0 bases and J 3 bases; bases outside gene matches: 5. The CDR3 is CASSLDPGGEETQYF. The DNA for the CDR3 is TGTGCCAGCAGCTTGGATCCGGGGGGTGAAGAGACCCAGTACTTC.

The genes are TRBV2 and TRBJ2-1, with 9 nucleotides matching TRBD2. The CDR3 totals 15 residues. V was clipped by 6 bases and J by 3 bases; unmatched bases: 6. CDR1 is SNHLY, CDR2 FYNNEI, per germline. CDR3 amino acids: CASRTEAGGYNEQFF. The CDR3, as DNA: TGTGCCAGCAGAACCGAAGCGGGGGGCTACAATGAGCAGTTCTTC.

This clonotype was detected only a few times. This rearrangement joins TRBV5-1 to TRBJ2-3; TRBD2 aligns across 9 bases. J gave up 2 bases and V 2 bases, and 6 bases lay outside the gene matches. Germline V gene sequence: CDR1 SGHRS, CDR2 YFSETQ. This CDR3 spans 16 amino acids. The CDR3 nucleotides read TGCGCCAGCAGCTTTAATCCTAGCGGGGTCACAGATACGCAGTATTTT. Residues: CASSFNPSGVTDTQYF.